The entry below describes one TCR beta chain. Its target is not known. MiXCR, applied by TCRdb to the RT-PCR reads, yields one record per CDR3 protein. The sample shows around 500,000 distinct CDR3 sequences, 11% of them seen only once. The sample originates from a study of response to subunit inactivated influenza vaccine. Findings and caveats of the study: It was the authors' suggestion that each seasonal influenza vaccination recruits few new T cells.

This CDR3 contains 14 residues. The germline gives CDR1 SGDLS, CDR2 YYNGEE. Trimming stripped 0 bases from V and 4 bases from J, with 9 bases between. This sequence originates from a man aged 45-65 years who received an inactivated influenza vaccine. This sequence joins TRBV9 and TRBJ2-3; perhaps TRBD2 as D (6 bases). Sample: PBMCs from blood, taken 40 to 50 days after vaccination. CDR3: CASSVAERADTQYF. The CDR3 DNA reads TGTGCCAGCAGCGTAGCAGAGCGGGCAGATACGCAGTATTTT. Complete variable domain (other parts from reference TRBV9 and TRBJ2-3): DSGVTQTPKHLITATGQRVTLRCSPRSGDLSVYWYQQSLDQGLQFLIQYYNGEERAKGNILERFSAQQFPDLHSELNLSSLELGDSALYFCASSVAERADTQYFGPGTRLTVL.